These 26 T cell receptor beta chains were sequenced from one sample in a study of neurological immune-mediated disorders. TCRdb recomputed calls from the 5' RACE reads with MiXCR, one row per CDR3 protein. Among 60,000 to 85,000 distinct CDR3 sequences listed, around 5.5% were seen once. Specimen: PBMCs. The source is a young man with multiple sclerosis.

There are many counts of this clonotype. The chain has TRBV7-6 and TRBJ2-1; D is perhaps TRBD2 (7 bases). This CDR3 contains 17 residues. Germline V gene sequence: CDR1 SGHVS, CDR2 FNYEAQ. V lost 5 bases and J lost 1, with 18 bases in between. The CDR3 protein is CASSPRGGQFSYNEQFF. DNA of the CDR3: TGTGCCAGCAGCCCAAGGGGGGGGCAGTTTTCCTACAATGAGCAGTTCTTC.

This clonotype was picked up many times. This sequence joins TRBV5-1 and TRBJ2-5; D is uncertain. The CDR3 contains 13 residues. Trimming took 2 bases from V and 3 from J, leaving 8 bases between them. Germline CDR1 reads SGHRS; CDR2 reads YFSETQ. The CDR3 here is CASSFGVEETQYF. CDR3 nucleotide sequence: TGCGCCAGCAGCTTCGGTGTGGAAGAGACCCAGTACTTC.

This clonotype was counted at least ten times. V is TRBV5-1 and J is TRBJ2-7, with D possibly TRBD1 on 5 matching bases. From germline, CDR1 is SGHRS and CDR2 YFSETQ. The CDR3 runs to 13 residues. V lost 5 bases, J lost 3 bases, and 12 bases lay in between. As DNA, the CDR3 is TGCGCCAGCAGAGCTAACCAGGGCTACGAGCAGTACTTC. As protein: CASRANQGYEQYF. The full variable domain, completed using reference TRBV5-1 and TRBJ2-7, is KAGVTQTPRYLIKTRGQQVTLSCSPISGHRSVSWYQQTPGQGLQFLFEYFSETQRNKGNFPGRFSGRQFSNSRSEMNVSTLELGDSALYLCASRANQGYEQYFGPGTRLTVT.

In its sample, this clonotype was seen a few times. The V gene is TRBV11-2, the J gene TRBJ2-7, with D uncertain. Trimming stripped 5 bases from V and 5 bases from J, with 13 bases between. The CDR3 consists of 13 residues. From germline, CDR1 is SGHAT and CDR2 FQNNGV. This chain's CDR3 is CASSPQTRHEQYF. CDR3 bases: TGTGCCAGCAGCCCTCAGACTCGTCACGAGCAGTACTTC.

This clonotype was detected ten times or more. The V and J genes are TRBV3-1 and TRBJ2-3; D unclear. Germline V lookup: CDR1 LGHDT, CDR2 YNNKEL (reference sequence). There are 11 residues in the CDR3. Trimming took 4 bases from V and 8 from J, leaving 7 bases between them. CDR3 bases: TGTGCCAGCAGCCTAACCTTTACGCAGTATTTT. It encodes CASSLTFTQYF.

This clonotype was found many times. The V and J genes are TRBV29-1 and TRBJ2-7; possibly TRBD1 for D (6 bases). Germline CDR1 is SQVTM and CDR2 is ANQGSEA. This CDR3 comprises 12 residues. Trimming pared 4 bases from V and 3 bases from J, leaving 10 bases between. Here the CDR3 reads CSVVRRGYEQYF. The DNA for the CDR3 is TGCAGCGTTGTCCGCAGGGGCTACGAGCAGTACTTC.

This clonotype has more than one count but fewer than ten. The V call is TRBV20-1, the J call TRBJ1-2, with D possibly matching TRBD1 (6 bases). Trimming shortened V by 5 bases and J by 6 bases, and 19 bases separated the two germline ends. There are 14 residues in the CDR3. The germline V gene encodes CDR1 DFQATT and CDR2 SNEGSKA (reference sequence). CDR3 sequence reads: CSADPIERGNGYTF. CDR3 bases: TGCAGTGCTGACCCTATCGAAAGGGGGAATGGCTACACCTTC.

This clonotype was observed at least ten times. The gene calls are TRBV5-1 and TRBJ2-7, with D maybe TRBD1 (5 bases). This CDR3 contains 16 residues. With 4 bases removed from V and 2 bases from J, the gap between germline ends came to 19 bases. Germline V gene lookup returns CDR1 SGHRS and CDR2 YFSETQ. The CDR3: CASSVGKSTGAYEQYF. The DNA for the CDR3 is TGCGCCAGCAGCGTGGGCAAGTCTACAGGTGCCTACGAGCAGTACTTC.

This clonotype was observed many times. The genes are TRBV5-4 and TRBJ2-1; D possibly matches TRBD1 or TRBD2 (5 bases each). The CDR3 has 16 residues. Germline lookup yields CDR1 SGHNT and CDR2 YYREEE (reference sequence). Trimming removed 4 bases at V and 7 bases at J, with 21 bases between. CDR3 residues: CASSPGPGVPENEQFF. The DNA of the CDR3 is TGTGCCAGCAGCCCGGGGCCAGGCGTTCCTGAAAATGAGCAGTTCTTC.

This clonotype has a count of ten or more. The chain employs TRBV9 and TRBJ2-2; 9 bases align to TRBD2. Germline-derived CDR1 and CDR2 are SGDLS and YYNGEE. Losses at the gene ends were 4 bases for V and 3 bases for J; bases not matched to a gene: 10. This CDR3 comprises 17 residues. CDR3 bases: TGTGCCAGCAGCCTCAAGATAGCGGGAGCGCACACCGGGGAGCTGTTTTTT. It yields the protein CASSLKIAGAHTGELFF.

In its sample, this clonotype was seen many times. This chain links TRBV20-1 with TRBJ1-3; D not resolved. Germline V lookup: CDR1 DFQATT, CDR2 SNEGSKA (reference sequence). Trimming removed 3 bases at V and 4 bases at J, with 13 bases between. CDR3 length: 14 amino acids. CDR3 sequence reads: CSARAVGGGNTIYF. As DNA, the CDR3 is TGCAGTGCTAGGGCGGTGGGAGGGGGAAACACCATATATTTT.

This clonotype has at least ten counts. The chain joins TRBV29-1 to TRBJ1-2; TRBD1 might be the D (5 bases). Trimming stripped 5 bases from V and 5 bases from J, with 15 bases between. This CDR3 has 13 residues. From germline, CDR1 is SQVTM and CDR2 ANQGSEA. The CDR3 DNA is TGCAGCGTTTCGGCAGGGAAACGGTATGGCTACACCTTC. Protein sequence: CSVSAGKRYGYTF.

Ten or more counts support this clonotype. The chain couples TRBV20-1 to TRBJ2-1; D not resolved. CDR1 and CDR2 (germline): DFQATT, SNEGSKA (reference sequence). V was pared by 8 bases and J by 0 bases, with 20 bases between. The CDR3 has 16 amino acids. Here the CDR3 DNA reads TGCAGTTCTATTCCGGGCGTTCCGGTCTCCTACAATGAGCAGTTCTTC. Its protein is CSSIPGVPVSYNEQFF.

Judged by abundance, this clonotype is medium-sized. This chain connects TRBV2 to TRBJ2-2; D is tentatively TRBD1 or TRBD2 (6 bases each). This CDR3 has 16 amino acids. Germline CDR1 and CDR2: SNHLY and FYNNEI. V lost 1 base and J 4 bases, leaving 13 bases between the germline ends. The CDR3 DNA reads as TGTGCCAGCAGTGAAGTTGGAGGGGGTATCACCGGGGAGCTGTTTTTT. This translates into CASSEVGGGITGELFF.

This clonotype was seen at least ten times. V is TRBV7-2 and J is TRBJ2-3; D may be TRBD2 (6 bases). Germline V CDR1 and CDR2: SGHTA, FQGNSA. The length of the CDR3 is 16 residues. V lost 0 bases, J lost 1 base, and 11 bases lay in between. Here the CDR3 DNA reads TGTGCCAGCAGCTTAGCGCAGACTAGACGCACAGATACGCAGTATTTT. This translates into CASSLAQTRRTDTQYF.

This clonotype was observed at least ten times. The rearrangement uses TRBV5-1 and TRBJ2-5; weak D call: TRBD2 (5 bases). The V gene lost 2 bases and the J gene lost 4 bases, with 9 bases spanning the gap. Looked up from germline, CDR1 is SGHRS and CDR2 is YFSETQ. This CDR3 comprises 13 residues. The CDR3 is CASSFGSGETQYF. The CDR3 DNA is TGCGCCAGCAGCTTTGGCAGCGGAGAGACCCAGTACTTC. Together with reference TRBV5-1 and TRBJ2-5, the CDR3 gives the full variable domain: KAGVTQTPRYLIKTRGQQVTLSCSPISGHRSVSWYQQTPGQGLQFLFEYFSETQRNKGNFPGRFSGRQFSNSRSEMNVSTLELGDSALYLCASSFGSGETQYFGPGTRLLVL.

There are many counts of this clonotype. The chain is built from TRBV20-1 and TRBJ2-5; 8 nucleotides align to TRBD2. The germline V gene has CDR1 DFQATT and CDR2 SNEGSKA (reference sequence). Germline trimming cut 8 bases from V and 3 bases from J; bases unmatched to any gene: 11. The CDR3 loop spans 14 amino acids. The CDR3 coding sequence is TGCAGTACCGATTTAGCGGGATTAGAAGAGACCCAGTACTTC. Its protein is CSTDLAGLEETQYF.

There are a few counts of this clonotype. This chain joins TRBV12-3 or TRBV12-4 and TRBJ2-3; TRBD2 matches at 15 bases. This CDR3 contains 17 residues. After removal of 4 bases from V and 5 bases from J, the junction contained 7 bases not matched to a gene. The CDR3: CASSSGGLAGGKDTQYF. The CDR3 DNA sequence: TGTGCCAGCAGTTCTGGTGGACTAGCGGGGGGGAAAGATACGCAGTATTTT.

Ten or more counts support this clonotype. The chain couples TRBV12-3 or TRBV12-4 to TRBJ2-7, with D perhaps matching TRBD2 (5 bases). Trimming removed 4 bases from V and 2 bases from J, with 18 bases in between. The CDR3 is 16 residues long. The CDR3 region has the DNA TGTGCCAGCAGTTCAAACCCCGGTCGGGGTCCCTACGAGCAGTACTTC. Translation gives CASSSNPGRGPYEQYF.

Worth noting for this clonotype: One base away lies a much larger clone, so this may be a sequencing read error. The chain is built from TRBV20-1 and TRBJ2-4; the D gene is possibly TRBD2 (5 bases). This CDR3 comprises 13 residues. Looked up from germline, CDR1 is DFQATT and CDR2 is SNEGSKA (reference sequence). CDR3 in amino acids: CSAADLAKKIQYF. The CDR3 coding sequence is TGCAGTGCGGCCGACCTAGCCAAAAAAATTCAGTACTTC.

A word on this clonotype: This may come from a read error, since a much larger clone is one base off. V usage is TRBV5-1 and J usage is TRBJ2-2, with D possibly being TRBD1 (5 bases). This CDR3 region has 13 residues. Germline V lookup: CDR1 SGHRS, CDR2 YFSETQ. Here the CDR3 DNA reads TGCGTCAGCAGCTTCAGGGAAACCGGGGAGCTGTTTTTT. It yields the protein CVSSFRETGELFF.

This clonotype was counted many times. The chain combines TRBV6-2 or TRBV6-3 with TRBJ2-1, with 11 positions matching TRBD2. The germline V gene encodes CDR1 MNHEY and CDR2 SVGEGT. V dropped 6 bases and J dropped 4; count of bases not matched to a gene: 5. This CDR3 is 15 amino acids long. CDR3 residues: CASSRGTSGYNEQFF. The CDR3, as DNA: TGTGCCAGCAGCCGAGGGACTAGCGGTTACAATGAGCAGTTCTTC.

This chain uses TRBV27 with TRBJ2-5, with D hard to call. The germline gives CDR1 MNHEY, CDR2 SMNVEV (reference sequence). V gave up 6 bases and J gave up 7 bases, with 18 bases separating them. CDR3 size: 14 residues. The CDR3 sequence is CASSGSNLLGTQYF. In DNA, the CDR3 is TGTGCCAGCAGCGGGTCTAACCTCCTGGGGACCCAGTACTTC.

In this sample, this clonotype turned up many times. V gene TRBV9 combines with J gene TRBJ2-2; 11 positions match TRBD2. The CDR3 has 14 residues. Germline V lookup: CDR1 SGDLS, CDR2 YYNGEE. With 5 bases clipped from V and 3 bases from J, the junction kept 0 bases outside the gene matches. CDR3 sequence (DNA): TGTGCCAGCAGGGGACTAGCGGACACCGGGGAGCTGTTTTTT. It codes for CASRGLADTGELFF. The full variable domain, its missing parts supplied by reference TRBV9 and TRBJ2-2, is DSGVTQTPKHLITATGQRVTLRCSPRSGDLSVYWYQQSLDQGLQFLIQYYNGEERAKGNILERFSAQQFPDLHSELNLSSLELGDSALYFCASRGLADTGELFFGEGSRLTVL.

The DNA for the CDR3 is TGTGCCAGCAGACCTAACTCCAGGGGCGTCTACGAGCAGTACTTC. Its protein is CASRPNSRGVYEQYF. The chain links TRBV7-8 to TRBJ2-7; perhaps TRBD1 as D (6 bases). CDR3 length equals 15 residues. Trimming shortened V by 6 bases and J by 3 bases, and 18 bases separated the two germline ends. Germline V gene lookup returns CDR1 SGHVS and CDR2 FQNEAQ.

The chain carries TRBV6-6 and TRBJ2-5; perhaps TRBD2 as D (6 bases). Looked up from germline, CDR1 is MNHNY and CDR2 is SVGAGI (reference sequence). Trimming stripped 2 bases from V and 1 base from J, with 8 bases between. The CDR3 has 14 residues. CDR3 in amino acids: CASSYGGIQETQYF. CDR3 DNA sequence: TGTGCCAGCAGTTACGGCGGGATCCAAGAGACCCAGTACTTC.